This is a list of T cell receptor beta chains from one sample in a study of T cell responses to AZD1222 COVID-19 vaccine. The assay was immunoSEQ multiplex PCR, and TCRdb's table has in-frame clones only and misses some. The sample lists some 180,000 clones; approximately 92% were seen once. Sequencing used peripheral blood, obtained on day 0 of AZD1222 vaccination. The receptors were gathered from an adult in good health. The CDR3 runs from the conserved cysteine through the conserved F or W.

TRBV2,CASITENTEAFF
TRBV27,CASSLAHRTEAFF
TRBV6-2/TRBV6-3,CASSPAVSGTQYF
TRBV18,CASSHGDRGSAKNIQYF
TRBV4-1,CASSQDESQGLYPEAFF
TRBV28,CASSLVGQGFTEAFF
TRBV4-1,CASSRQWTGLAGNTIYF
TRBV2,CASSSTSNYGYTF
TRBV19,CASSIWQSNYGYTF
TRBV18,CASSRARDSGNTIYF
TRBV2,CASSEEAGASHEQYF
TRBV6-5,CASSYELGETQYF
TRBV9,CASSVDVGTPMGNEQFF
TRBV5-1,CASSLRTTFYGEQYF
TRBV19,CASSKGAGVETQYF
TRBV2,CASRAGLAGGPREQFF
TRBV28,CASTPRHDNSPLHF
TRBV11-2,CASSLAFGPTYEQYF
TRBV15,CATSRDPVRGRGNTEAFF
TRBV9,CASSVGRGGPEAFF
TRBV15,CATNHGGGGKDTQYF
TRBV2,CASSEWDSLSNQPQHF
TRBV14,CASSQDSTNYGYTF
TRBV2,CASSFQGYEQYF
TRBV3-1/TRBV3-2,CASSPLGRNTEAFF
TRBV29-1,CSVLRTGDAGYTF
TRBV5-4,CASSSKTGTDTQYF
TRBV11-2,CASSQNGANVLTF
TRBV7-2,CASSPRRTGMNTEAFF
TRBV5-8,CASSLGGNRETQYF
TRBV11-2,CASGELVASGNTIYF
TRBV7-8,CASSQVSGRESNSGANVLTF
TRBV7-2,CASSQTSYSNEQFF
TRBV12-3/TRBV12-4,CASSFSFEQFF
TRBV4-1,CASSLGPVASKNIQYF
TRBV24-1,CATSDSSGSLGNEQFF
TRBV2,CASRRTLMNTEAFF
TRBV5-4,CASSSTGEVYGYTF
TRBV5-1,CASGTGENNQPQHF
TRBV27,CASRSLIHGRQGPQHF
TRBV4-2,CASSRGTSSYNEQFF
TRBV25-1,CASSEYNEQFF
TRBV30,CAWRSGTGNSYEQYF